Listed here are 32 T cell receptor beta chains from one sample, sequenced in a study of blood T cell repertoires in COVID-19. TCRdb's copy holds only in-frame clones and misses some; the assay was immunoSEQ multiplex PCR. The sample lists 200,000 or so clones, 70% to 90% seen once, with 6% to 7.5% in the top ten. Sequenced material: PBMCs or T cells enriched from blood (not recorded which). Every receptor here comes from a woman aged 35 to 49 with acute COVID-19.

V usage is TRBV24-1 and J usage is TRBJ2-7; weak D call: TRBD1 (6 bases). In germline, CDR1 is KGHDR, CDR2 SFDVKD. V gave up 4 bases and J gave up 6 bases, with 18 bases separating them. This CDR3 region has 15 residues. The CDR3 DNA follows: TGTGCCACCAGTGACCCCGTCGCAGGGGCAGGCGAGCAGTACTTC. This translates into CATSDPVAGAGEQYF.

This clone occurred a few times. CDR3 protein: CASSMYRGWNTGELFF. CDR3 coding DNA: TGTGCCAGTAGTATGTATCGGGGGTGGAACACCGGGGAGCTGTTTTTT. V gene TRBV19 combines with J gene TRBJ2-2; the D gene is possibly TRBD2 (6 bases). Trimming took off 3 bases at V and 1 base at J, with 12 bases between the two ends. The CDR3 totals 16 residues. Germline values: CDR1 LNHDA, CDR2 SQIVND (reference sequence).

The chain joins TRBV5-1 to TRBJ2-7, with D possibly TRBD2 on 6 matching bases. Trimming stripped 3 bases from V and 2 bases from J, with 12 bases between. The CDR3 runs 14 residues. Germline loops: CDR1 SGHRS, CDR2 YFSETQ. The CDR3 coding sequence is TGCGCCAGCAGCTCAAGCGGGCGGACCTACGAGCAGTACTTC. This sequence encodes CASSSSGRTYEQYF.

The CDR3 nucleotides are TGTGCCACTGGGGGGGGCGGCACTGAAGCTTTCTTT. This encodes CATGGGGTEAFF. V is TRBV6-5 and J is TRBJ1-1; perhaps TRBD1 as D (6 bases). The CDR3 has 12 residues. Germline V gene lookup returns CDR1 MNHEY and CDR2 SVGAGI. The V gene lost 10 bases and the J gene lost 4 bases, with 13 bases spanning the gap.

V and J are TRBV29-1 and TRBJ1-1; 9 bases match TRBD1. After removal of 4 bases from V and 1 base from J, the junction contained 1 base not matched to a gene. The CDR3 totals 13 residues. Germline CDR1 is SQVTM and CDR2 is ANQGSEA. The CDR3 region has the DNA TGCAGCGTTGCGGGACAGGGGAACACTGAAGCTTTCTTT. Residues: CSVAGQGNTEAFF.

The CDR3 spells CSVGLTSTDTQYF. The CDR3 nucleotides are TGCAGCGTTGGCCTTACTAGCACAGATACGCAGTATTTT. The chain uses TRBV29-1 and TRBJ2-3; no definite D call. This CDR3 comprises 13 residues. V gave up 4 bases and J gave up 0 bases, with 8 bases separating them. Germline V CDR1 and CDR2: SQVTM, ANQGSEA.

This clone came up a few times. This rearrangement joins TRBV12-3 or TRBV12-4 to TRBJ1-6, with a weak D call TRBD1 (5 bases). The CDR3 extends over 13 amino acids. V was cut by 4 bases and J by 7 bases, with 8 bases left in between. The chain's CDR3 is CASSSGNNSPLHF. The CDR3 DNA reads TGTGCCAGCAGTTCAGGGAACAATTCACCCCTCCACTTT.

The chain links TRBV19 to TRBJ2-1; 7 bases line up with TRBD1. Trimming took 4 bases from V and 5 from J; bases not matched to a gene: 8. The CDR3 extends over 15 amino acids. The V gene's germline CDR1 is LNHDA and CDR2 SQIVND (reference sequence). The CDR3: CASSRTGKRDNEQFF. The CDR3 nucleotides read TGTGCCAGTAGTAGGACAGGCAAAAGGGACAATGAGCAGTTCTTC.

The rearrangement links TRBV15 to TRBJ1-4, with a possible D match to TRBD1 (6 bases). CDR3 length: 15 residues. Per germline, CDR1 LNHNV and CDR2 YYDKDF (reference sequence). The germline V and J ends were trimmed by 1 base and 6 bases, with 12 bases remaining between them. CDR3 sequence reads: CATSRGAGADEKLFF. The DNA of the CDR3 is TGTGCCACCAGCAGAGGGGCAGGGGCAGATGAAAAACTGTTTTTT.

The CDR3: CSVERASGYNEQFF. CDR3 nucleotides: TGCAGCGTTGAGAGGGCTAGCGGTTACAATGAGCAGTTCTTC. The chain links TRBV29-1 to TRBJ2-1; 7 bases match TRBD2. The CDR3 totals 14 residues. The V and J ends lost 3 bases and 4 bases, in that order; junction bases with no gene match: 6. Germline loops: CDR1 SQVTM, CDR2 ANQGSEA.

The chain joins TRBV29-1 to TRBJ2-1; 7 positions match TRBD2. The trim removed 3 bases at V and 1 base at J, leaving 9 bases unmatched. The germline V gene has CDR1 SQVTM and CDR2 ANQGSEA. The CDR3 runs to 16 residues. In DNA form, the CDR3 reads TGCAGCGTTGACCTATGGGGGGGATCATCCTACAATGAGCAGTTCTTC. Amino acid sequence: CSVDLWGGSSYNEQFF.

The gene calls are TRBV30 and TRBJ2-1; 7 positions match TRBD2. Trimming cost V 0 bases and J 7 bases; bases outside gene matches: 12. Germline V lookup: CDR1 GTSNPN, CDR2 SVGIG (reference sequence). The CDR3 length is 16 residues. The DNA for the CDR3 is TGTGCCTGGAGTGTACAGCGCGGGGGAGCGTGGAATGAGCAGTTCTTC. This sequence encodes CAWSVQRGGAWNEQFF.

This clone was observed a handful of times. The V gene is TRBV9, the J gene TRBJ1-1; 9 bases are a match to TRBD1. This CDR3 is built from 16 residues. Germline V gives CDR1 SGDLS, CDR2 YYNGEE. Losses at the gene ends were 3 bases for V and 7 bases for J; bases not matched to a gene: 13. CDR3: CASSATGTGYMGEAFF. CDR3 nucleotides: TGTGCCAGCAGCGCGACCGGGACAGGGTACATGGGTGAAGCTTTCTTT.

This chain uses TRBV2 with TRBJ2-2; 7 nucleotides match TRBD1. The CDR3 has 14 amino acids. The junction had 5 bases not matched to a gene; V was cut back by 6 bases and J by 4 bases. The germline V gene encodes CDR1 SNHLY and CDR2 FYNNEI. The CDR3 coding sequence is TGTGCCAGCAGACCTGACAGGGCCACCGGGGAGCTGTTTTTT. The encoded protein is CASRPDRATGELFF.

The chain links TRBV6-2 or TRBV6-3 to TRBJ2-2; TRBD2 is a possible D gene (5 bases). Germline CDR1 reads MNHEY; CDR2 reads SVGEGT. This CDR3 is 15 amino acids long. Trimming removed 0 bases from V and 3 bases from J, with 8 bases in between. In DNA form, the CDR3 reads TGTGCCAGCAGTTACTCGGGAGTCGACACCGGGGAGCTGTTTTTT. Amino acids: CASSYSGVDTGELFF.

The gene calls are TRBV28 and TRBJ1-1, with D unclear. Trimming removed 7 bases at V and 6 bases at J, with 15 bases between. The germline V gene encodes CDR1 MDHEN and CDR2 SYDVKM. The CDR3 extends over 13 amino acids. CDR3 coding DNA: TGTGCCAGCACCGGACCCCGAGGGTCTGAAGCTTTCTTT. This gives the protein CASTGPRGSEAFF.

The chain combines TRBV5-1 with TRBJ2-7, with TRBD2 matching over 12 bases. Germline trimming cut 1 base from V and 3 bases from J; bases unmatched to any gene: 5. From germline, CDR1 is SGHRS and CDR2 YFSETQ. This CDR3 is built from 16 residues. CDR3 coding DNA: TGCGCCAGCAGCTTGACTAGCGGGAGGTTTGTCTACGAGCAGTACTTC. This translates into CASSLTSGRFVYEQYF.

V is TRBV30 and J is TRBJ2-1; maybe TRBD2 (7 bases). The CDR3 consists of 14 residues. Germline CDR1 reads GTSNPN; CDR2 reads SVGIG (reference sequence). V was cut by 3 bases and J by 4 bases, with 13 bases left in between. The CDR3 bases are TGTGCCTGGAGCTGGGGGGGCGAGTACAATGAGCAGTTCTTC. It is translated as CAWSWGGEYNEQFF.

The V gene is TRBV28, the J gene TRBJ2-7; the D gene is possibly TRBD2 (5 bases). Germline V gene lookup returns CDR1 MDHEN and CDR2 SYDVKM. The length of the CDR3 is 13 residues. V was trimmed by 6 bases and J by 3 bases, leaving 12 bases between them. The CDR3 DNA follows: TGTGCCAGCAGCATAACCGGGATCTACGAGCAGTACTTC. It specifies CASSITGIYEQYF.

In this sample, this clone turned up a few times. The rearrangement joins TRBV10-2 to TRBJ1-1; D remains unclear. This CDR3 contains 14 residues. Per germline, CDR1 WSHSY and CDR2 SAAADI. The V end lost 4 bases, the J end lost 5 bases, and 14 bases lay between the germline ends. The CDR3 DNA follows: TGCGCCAGCAGTGGCCGTGTTCCGGGAACTGAAGCTTTCTTT. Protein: CASSGRVPGTEAFF.

The CDR3 nucleotides read TGCGCCAGCAGCTTGGACCAGGGTTCAGATACGCAGTATTTT. Residues: CASSLDQGSDTQYF. The chain employs TRBV5-1 and TRBJ2-3; D might be TRBD1 (5 bases). This CDR3 contains 14 residues. With 0 bases removed from V and 4 bases from J, the gap between germline ends came to 9 bases. The V gene's germline CDR1 is SGHRS and CDR2 YFSETQ.

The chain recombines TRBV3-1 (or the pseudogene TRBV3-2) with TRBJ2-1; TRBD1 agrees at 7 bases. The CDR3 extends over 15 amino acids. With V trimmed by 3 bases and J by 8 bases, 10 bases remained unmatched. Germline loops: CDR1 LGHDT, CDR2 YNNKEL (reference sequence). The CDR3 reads CASSHPRTQGDEQFF. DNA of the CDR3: TGTGCCAGCAGCCACCCTCGGACGCAGGGGGATGAGCAGTTCTTC.

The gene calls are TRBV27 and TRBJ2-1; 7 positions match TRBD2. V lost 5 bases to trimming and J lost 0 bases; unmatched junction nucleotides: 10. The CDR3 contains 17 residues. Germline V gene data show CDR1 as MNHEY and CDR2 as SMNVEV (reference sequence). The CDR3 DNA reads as TGTGCCAGCAGTACCACTAGCGAACAGTACTCCTACAATGAGCAGTTCTTC. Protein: CASSTTSEQYSYNEQFF.

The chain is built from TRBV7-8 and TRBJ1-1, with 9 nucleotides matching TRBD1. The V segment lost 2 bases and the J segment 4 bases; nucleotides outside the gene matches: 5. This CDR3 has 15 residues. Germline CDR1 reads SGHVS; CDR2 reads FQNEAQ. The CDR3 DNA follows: TGTGCCAGCAGCTTATTACAGGGGGCAGTCACTGAAGCTTTCTTT. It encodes CASSLLQGAVTEAFF.

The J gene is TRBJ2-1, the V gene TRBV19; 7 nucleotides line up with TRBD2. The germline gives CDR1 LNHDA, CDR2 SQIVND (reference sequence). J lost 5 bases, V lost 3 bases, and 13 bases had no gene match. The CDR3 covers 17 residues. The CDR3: CASSMSPWSGKDNEQFF. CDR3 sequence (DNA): TGTGCCAGTAGTATGTCGCCTTGGAGCGGGAAGGACAATGAGCAGTTCTTC.

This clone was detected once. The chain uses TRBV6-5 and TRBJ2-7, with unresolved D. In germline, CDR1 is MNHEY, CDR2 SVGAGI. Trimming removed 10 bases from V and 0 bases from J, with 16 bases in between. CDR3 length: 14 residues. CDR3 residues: CATLRSGASYEQYF. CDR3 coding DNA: TGTGCCACCTTACGCAGTGGAGCCTCCTACGAGCAGTACTTC.

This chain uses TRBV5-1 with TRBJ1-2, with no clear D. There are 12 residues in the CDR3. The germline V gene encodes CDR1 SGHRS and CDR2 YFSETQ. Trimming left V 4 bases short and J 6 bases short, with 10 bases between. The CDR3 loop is CASSVDLDGYTF. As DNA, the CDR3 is TGCGCCAGCAGCGTGGACTTAGATGGCTACACCTTC.

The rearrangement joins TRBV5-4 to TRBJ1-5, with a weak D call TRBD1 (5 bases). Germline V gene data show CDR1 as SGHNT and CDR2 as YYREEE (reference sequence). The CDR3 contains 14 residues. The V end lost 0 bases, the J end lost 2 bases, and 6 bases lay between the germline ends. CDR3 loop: CASSLAGRNQPQHF. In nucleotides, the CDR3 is TGTGCCAGCAGCTTGGCAGGGCGCAATCAGCCCCAGCATTTT.

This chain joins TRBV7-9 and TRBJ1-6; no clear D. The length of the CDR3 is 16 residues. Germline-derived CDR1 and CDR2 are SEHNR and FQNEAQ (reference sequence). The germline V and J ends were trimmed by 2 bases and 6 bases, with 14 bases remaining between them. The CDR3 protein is CASSLMIKPSNSPLHF. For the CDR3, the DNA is TGTGCCAGCAGCTTAATGATAAAGCCAAGTAATTCACCCCTCCACTTT.

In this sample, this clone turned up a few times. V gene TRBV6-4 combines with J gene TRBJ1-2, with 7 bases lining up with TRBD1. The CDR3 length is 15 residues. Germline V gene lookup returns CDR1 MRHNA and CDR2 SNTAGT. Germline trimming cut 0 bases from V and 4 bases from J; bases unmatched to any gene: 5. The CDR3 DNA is TGTGCCAGCAGTGACTCGGAGACAGGGCCCTATGGCTACACCTTC. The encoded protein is CASSDSETGPYGYTF.

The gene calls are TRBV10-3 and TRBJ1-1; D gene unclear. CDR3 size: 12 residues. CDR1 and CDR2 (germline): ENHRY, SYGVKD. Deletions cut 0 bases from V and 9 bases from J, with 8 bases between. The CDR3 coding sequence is TGTGCCATCAGTGAGTCGAGGGTCCAAGCTTTCTTT. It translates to CAISESRVQAFF.

CDR3 sequence reads: CASSLETGPYEQYF. In nucleotides, the CDR3 is TGCGCCAGCAGCTTGGAGACAGGGCCCTACGAGCAGTACTTC. The chain combines TRBV5-1 with TRBJ2-7; 7 nucleotides align to TRBD1. Germline V gene lookup returns CDR1 SGHRS and CDR2 YFSETQ. The J segment lost 2 bases and the V segment lost 0 bases, leaving 2 bases of the junction unmatched. The CDR3 sequence is 14 residues long. Together with reference TRBV5-1 and TRBJ2-7, the CDR3 gives the full variable domain: KAGVTQTPRYLIKTRGQQVTLSCSPISGHRSVSWYQQTPGQGLQFLFEYFSETQRNKGNFPGRFSGRQFSNSRSEMNVSTLELGDSALYLCASSLETGPYEQYFGPGTRLTVT.